This T cell receptor beta chain stems from a study of T cells after yellow fever vaccination. Overall study findings and caveats: On re-exposure, the response was weaker but peaked faster, at day 5 versus 15.

Regarding this clonotype: Its target is not known.

A universal primer site and UMIs were added as TCR cDNA was made by 5'RACE template switching. TCRdb processed the 5' RACE reads anew with MiXCR; each CDR3 protein has one entry. The table includes about 630,000 distinct CDR3 sequences, 12% detected once. The V gene lost 8 bases and the J gene lost 2 bases, with 13 bases spanning the gap. From germline, CDR1 is LGHDT and CDR2 YNNKEL (reference sequence). The length of the CDR3 is 13 residues. This TCR was sampled from a man aged 25 to 40 who received the YFV17D yellow fever vaccine. The chain employs TRBV3-1 and TRBJ2-7; D is ambiguous. This material consisted of PBMCs, taken on the day of the yellow fever booster vaccination. CDR3 sequence: CASSPVDTYEQYF. The CDR3 nucleotides read TGTGCCAGCTCACCTGTTGACACCTACGAGCAGTACTTC.